What follows is one T cell receptor beta chain and its context. Only in-frame clones appear in the TCRdb table, and some are missing; sequencing was by immunoSEQ multiplex PCR. Of 40,000 to 50,000 clones detected, over 85% appear once; the ten largest clones hold 3.9%. These data originate in a study of blood T cell repertoires in COVID-19. Study-level information: The United States, Italy and Spain provided the acute and convalescent COVID-19 samples. The cDNA or gDNA used as material had been derived from T cells, B-cell-depleted T cells, or PBMCs.

The sequence came from a human donor in a cohort sampled during active COVID-19. The sample was peripheral blood.

CDR3 amino acids: CASSPPGAGANVLTF. The CDR3 nucleotides read TGTGCCAGCAGCCCGCCCGGGGCTGGGGCCAACGTCCTGACTTTC. V gene TRBV6-6 combines with J gene TRBJ2-6, with D possibly matching TRBD2 (5 bases). The V gene's germline CDR1 is MNHNY and CDR2 SVGAGI (reference sequence). V shed 6 bases and J shed 2 bases, with 11 bases lying between them. The CDR3 is 15 amino acids.